What follows are 13 T cell receptor beta chains derived from one specimen sequenced in a study of blood T cell repertoires in COVID-19. Measured with immunoSEQ multiplex PCR; TCRdb has only the in-frame clones, and not every one. The sample contains some 320,000 clones, roughly nine tenths of which appear only once. Source material: PBMCs or T cells enriched from blood (not recorded which). The receptor source for this set is a woman aged 45-65 years who had been exposed to COVID-19.

This clone was seen once. V is TRBV20-1 and J is TRBJ2-4; maybe TRBD2 (5 bases). The V gene's germline CDR1 is DFQATT and CDR2 SNEGSKA (reference sequence). Deletions cut 3 bases from V and 0 bases from J, with 12 bases between. This CDR3 is 15 amino acids long. In nucleotides, the CDR3 is TGCAGTGCTAGTGCGCGTGAGGGAGCCAAAAACATTCAGTACTTC. Its translation is CSASAREGAKNIQYF.

The chain has TRBV2 and TRBJ2-5, with TRBD2 identical over 10 bases. This CDR3 has 15 residues. The V segment lost 7 bases and the J segment 4 bases; nucleotides outside the gene matches: 9. Germline lookup yields CDR1 SNHLY and CDR2 FYNNEI. CDR3 region: CASTTVAGGRETQYF. DNA of the CDR3: TGTGCCAGCACTACCGTAGCGGGGGGCAGAGAGACCCAGTACTTC.

The chain has TRBV10-3 and TRBJ1-5; D is unclear. Germline CDR1 reads ENHRY; CDR2 reads SYGVKD. Trimming took 6 bases from V and 7 from J, leaving 16 bases between them. CDR3 length: 14 amino acids. The CDR3 sequence: CAIRSRGEGQPQHF. In DNA, the CDR3 is TGTGCCATCAGGAGCCGGGGTGAGGGACAGCCCCAGCATTTT.

The chain has TRBV30 and TRBJ1-4, with a tentative D call TRBD1 (5 bases). Germline V gene lookup returns CDR1 GTSNPN and CDR2 SVGIG (reference sequence). This CDR3 contains 14 residues. V was clipped by 5 bases and J by 5 bases, with 15 bases between them. The CDR3 DNA reads as TGTGCCTGGGGCACTCAGGGAGGAAATGAAAAACTGTTTTTT. Translated: CAWGTQGGNEKLFF.

This clone showed up just once. This rearrangement joins TRBV19 to TRBJ1-2, with 10 bases that match TRBD1. V lost 6 bases and J lost 6; bases outside the gene matches: 7. CDR1 and CDR2 (germline): LNHDA, SQIVND (reference sequence). This CDR3 region has 14 residues. The CDR3 protein is CASSDRGRINGYTF. CDR3 DNA: TGTGCCAGTAGCGACAGGGGGCGAATTAATGGCTACACCTTC.

The chain combines TRBV5-4 with TRBJ2-1, with D possibly being TRBD2 (6 bases). The V and J ends lost 0 bases and 4 bases respectively, with 11 bases between them. Germline V gives CDR1 SGHNT, CDR2 YYREEE (reference sequence). The CDR3 spans 15 residues. The CDR3 is CASSLGGEMYNEQFF. CDR3 sequence (DNA): TGTGCCAGCAGCTTGGGCGGGGAAATGTACAATGAGCAGTTCTTC. Filled out from reference TRBV5-4 and TRBJ2-1, the complete variable domain reads ETGVTQSPTHLIKTRGQQVTLRCSSQSGHNTVSWYQQALGQGPQFIFQYYREEENGRGNFPPRFSGLQFPNYSSELNVNALELDDSALYLCASSLGGEMYNEQFFGPGTRLTVL.

The gene calls are TRBV28 and TRBJ2-7; 9 bases are shared with TRBD1. Germline lookup yields CDR1 MDHEN and CDR2 SYDVKM. This CDR3 contains 16 residues. V gave up 3 bases and J gave up 4 bases; unmatched junction bases: 10. In nucleotides, the CDR3 is TGTGCCAGCAGTTTCCGACCGGGACAGGGAGGGTACGAGCAGTACTTC. This sequence encodes CASSFRPGQGGYEQYF. Full variable domain (rest looked up from reference TRBV28 and TRBJ2-7): DVKVTQSSRYLVKRTGEKVFLECVQDMDHENMFWYRQDPGLGLRLIYFSYDVKMKEKGDIPEGYSVSREKKERFSLILESASTNQTSMYLCASSFRPGQGGYEQYFGPGTRLTVT.

This chain uses TRBV25-1 with TRBJ2-7; no firm D call. Trimming pared 5 bases from V and 2 bases from J, leaving 10 bases between. Per germline, CDR1 MGHDK and CDR2 SYGVNS. The CDR3 loop spans 13 amino acids. CDR3 DNA: TGTGCCAGCAGTAGAACAGAAACCTACGAGCAGTACTTC. This gives the protein CASSRTETYEQYF.

The V and J genes are TRBV4-1 and TRBJ2-5; 11 bases align to TRBD1. CDR1 is MGHRA and CDR2 is YSYEKL in the germline V gene. With 2 bases clipped from V and 5 bases from J, the junction kept 13 bases outside the gene matches. The CDR3 spans 18 residues. The CDR3 nucleotides read TGCGCCAGCAGCCAATCCGGAACAAGGACAGGGGGCTTTGAGACCCAGTACTTC. Its protein is CASSQSGTRTGGFETQYF.

The chain employs TRBV11-3 and TRBJ2-3, with D hard to call. Germline-derived CDR1 and CDR2 are SGHNT and YENEEA. Trimming took 3 bases from V and 1 from J, leaving 11 bases between them. This CDR3 is 15 amino acids long. The CDR3 here is CASSFAGTGTDTQYF. CDR3 nucleotide sequence: TGTGCCAGCAGCTTTGCCGGTACGGGCACAGATACGCAGTATTTT.

The rearrangement joins TRBV13 to TRBJ2-7; 10 nucleotides align to TRBD1. The CDR3 sequence is 15 residues long. Germline lookup yields CDR1 PRHDT and CDR2 FYEKMQ (reference sequence). V was pared by 5 bases and J by 3 bases, with 7 bases of the junction left unmatched. In DNA, the CDR3 is TGTGCCAGCAGCCCCGGACAGGGGGGGATCTACGAGCAGTACTTC. Protein: CASSPGQGGIYEQYF.

The rearrangement uses TRBV9 and TRBJ2-3, with TRBD2 identical over 10 bases. This CDR3 is 16 amino acids long. The V segment lost 0 bases and the J segment 4 bases; nucleotides outside the gene matches: 5. Germline loops: CDR1 SGDLS, CDR2 YYNGEE. The CDR3 DNA reads as TGTGCCAGCAGCGTAGAGCCCAGCGGGGGGGCAGATACGCAGTATTTT. It codes for CASSVEPSGGADTQYF.

The chain links TRBV5-1 to TRBJ1-1, with D tentatively TRBD1 (6 bases). The V end lost 4 bases, the J end lost 1 base, and 14 bases lay between the germline ends. This CDR3 has 15 amino acids. Germline assignment: CDR1 SGHRS and CDR2 YFSETQ. As DNA, the CDR3 is TGCGCCAGCAGCCCCGGGACAAACCCGAACACTGAAGCTTTCTTT. Its protein product is CASSPGTNPNTEAFF.